These T cell receptor beta chains were read from a single sample in a study of human T cells and chemical hapten exposure. TCRdb fed the RACE reads into MiXCR, producing one record per CDR3 protein. The sample records just under 350,000 distinct CDR3 sequences, under 9% being singletons. The material was whole blood, obtained in connection with sensitization to the hapten diphenylcyclopropenone (DPC). The receptor set was obtained from a young woman with alopecia areata. Some clones in this sample may be carry-over from other donors' samples. The CDR3 runs from the conserved cysteine through the conserved F or W. A D gene is named only where the DNA matches it firmly. A clone size is listed for some rows: how often the clone was seen (once, few, many), or a class if it is expanded.

j_call | clone_size | v_call | d_call | cdr3_nt | cdr3_aa
TRBJ2-7 | . | TRBV6-5 | TRBD2 | TGTGCCAGCAGTCCCTCCACTAGCGGTCTCTACGAGCAGTACTTC | CASSPSTSGLYEQYF
TRBJ2-1 | . | TRBV19 | TRBD2 | TGTGCCAGTAGCCCCCGAGAAGCGGGGGGAAATGAGCAGTTCTTC | CASSPREAGGNEQFF
TRBJ2-1 | many | TRBV27 | TRBD2 | TGTGCCAGCAGCCTGGGGGCGGGGGGGGGCAACAATGAGCAGTTCTTC | CASSLGAGGGNNEQFF
TRBJ1-6 | few | TRBV20-1 | . | TGCAGTGCTAGAGCGGCCGATTATAATTCACCCCTCCACTTT | CSARAADYNSPLHF
TRBJ2-5 | few | TRBV29-1 | . | TGCAGCGTACCCGACAGCTTCCAAGAGACCCAGTACTTC | CSVPDSFQETQYF
TRBJ2-3 | many | TRBV20-1 | TRBD2 | TGCAGTGCTAAGATACCGACTAGCCCCATGCCAGATACGCAGTATTTT | CSAKIPTSPMPDTQYF
TRBJ2-5 | . | TRBV3-1 | . | TGTGCCAGCAGCCAAGATAACAGTCAAGAGACCCAGTACTTC | CASSQDNSQETQYF
TRBJ1-2 | few | TRBV3-1 | . | TGTGCCAGCAGCCAAGTTCCCCGGGTTGATGATGGCTACACCTTC | CASSQVPRVDDGYTF
TRBJ2-3 | . | TRBV9 | TRBD2 | TGTGCCAGCAGCCCTAGCGGGGCCACAGATACGCAGTATTTT | CASSPSGATDTQYF
TRBJ2-7 | . | TRBV20-1 | . | TGCAGTGCTAGCGATCTCTACTACGAGCAGTACTTC | CSASDLYYEQYF
TRBJ2-5 | few | TRBV7-8 | . | TGTGCCAGTTTCATGAGGGGGTCCCCCCAAGAGACCCAGTACTTC | CASFMRGSPQETQYF
TRBJ2-1 | . | TRBV7-2 | . | TGTGCCAGCAGCTTAGTCGCTGGGGATGAGCAGTTCTTC | CASSLVAGDEQFF
TRBJ2-7 | many | TRBV20-1 | . | TGCAGTGCTAGGGCTACCTACGAGCAGTACTTC | CSARATYEQYF
TRBJ1-1 | few | TRBV29-1 | . | TGCAGCGTTGTACAGACGGTCATGAACACTGAAGCTTTCTTT | CSVVQTVMNTEAFF
TRBJ1-5 | few | TRBV28 | . | TGTGCAAGCAGTTTGACCCTCAATGTTTTTCAGCCCCAGCATTTT | CASSLTLNVFQPQHF
TRBJ2-1 | few | TRBV6-4 | . | TGTGCCAGCAGTGAGCAGGTAGGAGGTGGTGACAATGAGCAGTTCTTC | CASSEQVGGGDNEQFF
TRBJ2-2 | few | TRBV29-1 | . | TGCAGCGTTGTAGGGGGACGCACCGGGGAGCTGTTTTTT | CSVVGGRTGELFF
TRBJ2-3 | few | TRBV27 | TRBD2 | TGTGCCAGCAGTTCCCGGACTAGCGGGGCAGGCACAGATACGCAGTATTTT | CASSSRTSGAGTDTQYF
TRBJ2-7 | many | TRBV20-1 | TRBD2 | TGCAGTGCTATCCTAGCGGGGGGGCACGAGCAGTACTTC | CSAILAGGHEQYF
TRBJ2-3 | few | TRBV28 | . | TGTGCCAGCAGTTTCTTTAAGTCACCGGGGTTCACAGATACGCAGTATTTT | CASSFFKSPGFTDTQYF
TRBJ1-1 | few | TRBV3-1 | . | TGTGCCAGCAGCCCAGGACGAGGTTTGGGTGAAGCTTTCTTT | CASSPGRGLGEAFF
TRBJ2-7 | . | TRBV27 | TRBD2 | TGTGCCAGCAGTTATACCGGGACGGGGGGATACGAGCAGTACTTC | CASSYTGTGGYEQYF
TRBJ2-1 | few | TRBV6-5 | TRBD1 | TGTGCCAGCAGTTACTCCGGGACAGGGCTGACCTACAATGAGCAGTTCTTC | CASSYSGTGLTYNEQFF
TRBJ2-1 | many | TRBV5-1 | . | TGCGCCAGCAGCCCGGAGAGCAACTACAATGAGCAGTTCTTC | CASSPESNYNEQFF
TRBJ1-3 | . | TRBV7-2 | . | TGTGCCAGCAGCTTATGGGGAGCCTCTGGAAACACCATATATTTT | CASSLWGASGNTIYF
TRBJ2-7 | many | TRBV25-1 | TRBD1 | TGTGCCAGCAGTGCCCTGGGACAGGGGAGCTACGAGCAGTACTTC | CASSALGQGSYEQYF
TRBJ2-7 | . | TRBV11-1 | . | TGTGCCAGCAGCTTAGGCCATGGCTCCACCTACGAGCAGTACTTC | CASSLGHGSTYEQYF
TRBJ1-4 | few | TRBV7-3 | . | TGTGCCAGCAGTTTACGGGCCGCCAATGAAAAACTGTTTTTT | CASSLRAANEKLFF
TRBJ1-1 | . | TRBV6-5 | . | TGTGCCAGCAGTTGGGACTCCCTGGGGACTGAAGCTTTCTTT | CASSWDSLGTEAFF
TRBJ2-3 | many | TRBV6-5 | . | TGTGCCAGCAGTTACGGGGTCCAGGGGGATACGCAGTATTTT | CASSYGVQGDTQYF
TRBJ1-6 | many | TRBV6-1 | TRBD1 | TGTGCCAGCAGCCCCGCGGGGACAGGGGGCTTCGATTTCTATAATTCACCCCTCCACTTT | CASSPAGTGGFDFYNSPLHF